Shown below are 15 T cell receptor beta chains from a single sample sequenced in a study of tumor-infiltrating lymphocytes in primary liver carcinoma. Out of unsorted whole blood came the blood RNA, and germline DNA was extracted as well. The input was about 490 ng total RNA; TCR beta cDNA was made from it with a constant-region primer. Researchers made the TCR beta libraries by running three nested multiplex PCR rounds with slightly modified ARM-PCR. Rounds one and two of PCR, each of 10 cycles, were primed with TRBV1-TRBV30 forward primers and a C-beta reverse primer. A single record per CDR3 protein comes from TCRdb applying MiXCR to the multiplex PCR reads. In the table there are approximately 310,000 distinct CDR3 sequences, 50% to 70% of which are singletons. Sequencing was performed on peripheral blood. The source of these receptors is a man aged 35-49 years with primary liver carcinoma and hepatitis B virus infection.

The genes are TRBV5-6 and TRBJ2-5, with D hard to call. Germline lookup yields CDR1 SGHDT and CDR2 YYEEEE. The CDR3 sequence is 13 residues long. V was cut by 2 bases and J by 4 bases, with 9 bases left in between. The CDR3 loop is CASSFGRRETQYF. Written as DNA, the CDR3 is TGTGCCAGCAGCTTTGGACGGAGAGAGACCCAGTACTTC.

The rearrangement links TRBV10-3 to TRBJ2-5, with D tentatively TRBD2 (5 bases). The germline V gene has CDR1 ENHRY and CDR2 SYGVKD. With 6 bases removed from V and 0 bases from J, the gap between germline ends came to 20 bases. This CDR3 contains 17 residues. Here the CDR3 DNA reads TGTGCCATCAGCGTTACCGACCCGAGGGTGGACCAAGAGACCCAGTACTTC. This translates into CAISVTDPRVDQETQYF.

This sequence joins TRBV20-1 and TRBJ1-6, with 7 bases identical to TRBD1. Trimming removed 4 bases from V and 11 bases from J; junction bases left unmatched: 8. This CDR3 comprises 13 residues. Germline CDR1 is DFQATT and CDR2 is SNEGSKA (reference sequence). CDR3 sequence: CSAKGAFNPPLHF. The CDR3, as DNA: TGCAGTGCTAAGGGGGCGTTCAATCCACCCCTCCACTTT.

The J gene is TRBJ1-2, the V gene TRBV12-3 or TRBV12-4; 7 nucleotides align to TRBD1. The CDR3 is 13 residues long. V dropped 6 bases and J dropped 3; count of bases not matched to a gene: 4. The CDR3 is CASSQTGYYGYTF. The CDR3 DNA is TGTGCCAGCAGCCAGACAGGGTACTATGGCTACACCTTC.

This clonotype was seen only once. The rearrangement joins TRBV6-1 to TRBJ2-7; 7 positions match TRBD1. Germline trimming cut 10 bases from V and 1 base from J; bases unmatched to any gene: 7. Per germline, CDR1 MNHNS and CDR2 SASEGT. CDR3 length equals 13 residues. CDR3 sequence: CAITRGISYEQYF. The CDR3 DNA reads TGTGCCATCACCAGGGGGATTTCCTACGAGCAGTACTTC.

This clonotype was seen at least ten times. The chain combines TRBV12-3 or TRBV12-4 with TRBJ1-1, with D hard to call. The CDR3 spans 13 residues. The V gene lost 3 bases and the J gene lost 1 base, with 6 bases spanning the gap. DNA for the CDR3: TGTGCCAGCAGTTTGAGCGCGAACACTGAAGCTTTCTTT. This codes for CASSLSANTEAFF.

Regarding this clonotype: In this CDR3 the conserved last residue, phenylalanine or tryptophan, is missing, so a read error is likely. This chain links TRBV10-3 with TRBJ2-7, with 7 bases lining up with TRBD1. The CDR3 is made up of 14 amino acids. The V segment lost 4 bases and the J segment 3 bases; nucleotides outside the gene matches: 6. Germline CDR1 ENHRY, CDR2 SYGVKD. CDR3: CAISVRQGDYEQYS. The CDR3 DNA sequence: TGTGCCATCAGTGTGCGACAGGGAGACTACGAGCAGTACTCC.

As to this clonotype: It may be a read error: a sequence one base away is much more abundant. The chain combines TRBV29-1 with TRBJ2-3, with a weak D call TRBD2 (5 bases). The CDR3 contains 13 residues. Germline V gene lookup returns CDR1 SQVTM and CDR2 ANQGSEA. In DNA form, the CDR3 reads TGCAGCGCAGCGGACCAGCGCACAGATACGCAGTGTTTT. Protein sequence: CSAADQRTDTQCF.

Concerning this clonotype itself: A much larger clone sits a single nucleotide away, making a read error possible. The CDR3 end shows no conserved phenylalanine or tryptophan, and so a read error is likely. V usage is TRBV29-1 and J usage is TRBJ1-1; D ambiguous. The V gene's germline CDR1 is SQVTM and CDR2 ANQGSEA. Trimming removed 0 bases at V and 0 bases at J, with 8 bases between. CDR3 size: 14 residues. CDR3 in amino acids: CSVEDPRLNTEAFS. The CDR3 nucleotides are TGCAGCGTTGAAGATCCACGGTTGAACACTGAAGCTTTCTCT.

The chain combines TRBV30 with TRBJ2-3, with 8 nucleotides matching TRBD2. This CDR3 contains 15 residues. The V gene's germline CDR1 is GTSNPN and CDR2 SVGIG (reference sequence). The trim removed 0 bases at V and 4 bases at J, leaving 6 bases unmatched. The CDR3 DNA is TGTGCCTGGAGTGTGAAAGCGGGAGTTCCAGATACGCAGTATTTT. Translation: CAWSVKAGVPDTQYF.

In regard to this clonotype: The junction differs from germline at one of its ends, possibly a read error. The CDR3 loop is CASIQEGGRDNADTQHF. The CDR3 nucleotides read TGCGCCAGCATCCAAGAAGGGGGGCGGGACAACGCAGATACGCAGCATTTT. The V gene is TRBV4-3, the J gene TRBJ2-3; tentatively, D is TRBD1 (6 bases). The J call may be in error: the DNA end matches TRBJ1-5 better. CDR1 is LGHNA and CDR2 is YSLEER in the germline V gene. The CDR3 sequence is 17 residues long.

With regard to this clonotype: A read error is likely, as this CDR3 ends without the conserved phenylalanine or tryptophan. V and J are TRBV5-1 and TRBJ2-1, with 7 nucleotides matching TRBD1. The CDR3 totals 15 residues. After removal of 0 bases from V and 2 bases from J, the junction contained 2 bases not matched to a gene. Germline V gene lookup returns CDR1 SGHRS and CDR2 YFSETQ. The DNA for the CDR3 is TGCGCCAGCAGCTTGGGACAGGGTGCCTACAATGAGCAGTTCCTC. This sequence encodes CASSLGQGAYNEQFL.

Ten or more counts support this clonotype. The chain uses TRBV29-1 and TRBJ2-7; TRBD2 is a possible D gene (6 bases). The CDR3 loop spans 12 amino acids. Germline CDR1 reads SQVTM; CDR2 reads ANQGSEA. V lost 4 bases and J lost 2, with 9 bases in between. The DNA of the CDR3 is TGCAGCGTTGGGGGCGGGGCCTACGAGCAGTACTTC. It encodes CSVGGGAYEQYF.

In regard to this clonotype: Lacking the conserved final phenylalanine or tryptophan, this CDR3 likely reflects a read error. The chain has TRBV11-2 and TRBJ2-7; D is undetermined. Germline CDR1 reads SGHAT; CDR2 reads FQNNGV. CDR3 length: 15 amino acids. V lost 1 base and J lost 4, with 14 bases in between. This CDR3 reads CASSLVRLVTYEQYL. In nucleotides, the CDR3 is TGTGCCAGCAGCTTAGTCCGGCTAGTGACATACGAGCAGTACTTG.

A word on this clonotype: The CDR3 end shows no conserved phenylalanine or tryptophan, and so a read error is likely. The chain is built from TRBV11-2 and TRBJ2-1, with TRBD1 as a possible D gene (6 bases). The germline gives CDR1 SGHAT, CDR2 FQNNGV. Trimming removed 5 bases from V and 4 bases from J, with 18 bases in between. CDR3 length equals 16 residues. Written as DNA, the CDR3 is TGTGCCAGCAGCCGCAGACAGGCTCGATCATACAATGAGCAGTTCCTC. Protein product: CASSRRQARSYNEQFL.